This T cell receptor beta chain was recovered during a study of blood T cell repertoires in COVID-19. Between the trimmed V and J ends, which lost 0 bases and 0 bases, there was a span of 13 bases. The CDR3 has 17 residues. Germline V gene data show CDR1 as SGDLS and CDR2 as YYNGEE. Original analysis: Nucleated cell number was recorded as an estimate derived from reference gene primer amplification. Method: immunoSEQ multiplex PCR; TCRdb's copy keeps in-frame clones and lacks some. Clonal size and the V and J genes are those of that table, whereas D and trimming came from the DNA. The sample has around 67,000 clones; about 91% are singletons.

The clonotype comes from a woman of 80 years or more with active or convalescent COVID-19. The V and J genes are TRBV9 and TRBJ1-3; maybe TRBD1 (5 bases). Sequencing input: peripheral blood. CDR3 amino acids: CASSVVPDSSSGNTIYF. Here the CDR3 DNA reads TGTGCCAGCAGCGTAGTCCCTGACAGTAGCTCTGGAAACACCATATATTTT.